This entry is about one T cell receptor (beta chain). Its antigen remains unidentified. The junction departs from the called germline gene at one end, perhaps through a read error. The data belong to a study of CD8+CD57+ T cells in acquired aplastic anemia. Study context: An average of about 3.2 ug of DNA was obtained from sorted CD4+ and CD8+ cells. Healthy donors had, on average, approximately 11 million reads for their CD4+ cells.

The CDR3 has 16 residues. Germline CDR1 is SEHNR and CDR2 is FQNEAQ (reference sequence). Whole-study results and caveats: Patients had approximately 29 CD8+ CDR3 sequences in common with controls (the shared set). Any difference that existed in CD8+ Simpson's diversity between patients and controls was not significant.

Genomic DNA, the template, was used for profiling of the TCR beta VDJ and CDR3. TCRdb analysed the reads with MiXCR anew, one entry per CDR3 protein. The sample consists of 400,000 to 450,000 distinct CDR3 sequences, under 80% of them appearing once. The sequencing sample was made of sorted CD4+, CD8+, or CD8+CD57+ T cells (not recorded which) from PBMCs. The source is a human donor in good health, serving as a control. The rearrangement uses TRBV7-9 and TRBJ2-6; 8 bases are shared with TRBD2. The CDR3 DNA reads TGTGCCACCAGCGGCGGGGGGCTGTCTGGGGCGAACGTCCTGACTTTC. It yields the protein CATSGGGLSGANVLTF.